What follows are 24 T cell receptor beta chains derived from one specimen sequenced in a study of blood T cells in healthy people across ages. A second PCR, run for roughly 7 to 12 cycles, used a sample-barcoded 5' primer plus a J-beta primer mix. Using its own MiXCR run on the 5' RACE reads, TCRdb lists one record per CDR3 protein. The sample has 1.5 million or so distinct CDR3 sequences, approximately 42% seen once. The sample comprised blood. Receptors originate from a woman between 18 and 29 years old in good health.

CDR3 region: CSANVDRGGAFF. CDR3 DNA: TGCAGCGCAAACGTCGACAGGGGTGGAGCTTTCTTT. The chain combines TRBV29-1 with TRBJ1-1; 8 bases map to TRBD1. This CDR3 has 12 amino acids. After removal of 7 bases from V and 10 bases from J, the junction contained 11 bases not matched to a gene. Germline-derived CDR1 and CDR2 are SQVTM and ANQGSEA.

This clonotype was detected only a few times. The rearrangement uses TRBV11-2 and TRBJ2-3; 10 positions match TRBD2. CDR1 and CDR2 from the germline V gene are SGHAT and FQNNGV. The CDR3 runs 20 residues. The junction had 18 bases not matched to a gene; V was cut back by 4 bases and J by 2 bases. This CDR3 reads CASSSSYDTSGTASTDTQYF. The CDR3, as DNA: TGTGCCAGCAGCTCCAGCTACGATACTAGCGGGACCGCCTCCACAGATACGCAGTATTTT.

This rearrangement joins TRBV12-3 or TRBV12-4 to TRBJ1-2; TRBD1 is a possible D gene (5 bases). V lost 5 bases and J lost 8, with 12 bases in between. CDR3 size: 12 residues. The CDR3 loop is CASSGGTLGYTF. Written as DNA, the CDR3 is TGTGCCAGCAGTGGGGGAACCTTAGGCTACACCTTC.

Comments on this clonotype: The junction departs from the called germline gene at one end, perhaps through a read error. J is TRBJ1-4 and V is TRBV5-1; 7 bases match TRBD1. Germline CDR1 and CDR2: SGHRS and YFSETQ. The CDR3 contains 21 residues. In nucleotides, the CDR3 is TGCTCCAGCAGCTTGCTAGGCGGTAGGGACAGATCTACCGAGGAGAATGAAAAACTGTTTTTT. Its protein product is CSSSLLGGRDRSTEENEKLFF.

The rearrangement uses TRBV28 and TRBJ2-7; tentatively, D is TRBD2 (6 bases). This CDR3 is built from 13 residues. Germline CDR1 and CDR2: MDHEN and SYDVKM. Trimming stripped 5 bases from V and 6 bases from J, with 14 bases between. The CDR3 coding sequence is TGTGCCAGCAGTCGCCGGGAGTTAGTCGAGCAGTACTTC. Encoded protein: CASSRRELVEQYF. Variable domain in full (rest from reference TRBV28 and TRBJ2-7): DVKVTQSSRYLVKRTGEKVFLECVQDMDHENMFWYRQDPGLGLRLIYFSYDVKMKEKGDIPEGYSVSREKKERFSLILESASTNQTSMYLCASSRRELVEQYFGPGTRLTVT.

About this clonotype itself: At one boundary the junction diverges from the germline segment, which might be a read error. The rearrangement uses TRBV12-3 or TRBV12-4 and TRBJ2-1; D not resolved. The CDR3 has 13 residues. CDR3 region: CASGLVGKSEQFF. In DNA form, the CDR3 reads TGTGCCAGCGGTTTAGTGGGGAAATCTGAGCAGTTCTTC.

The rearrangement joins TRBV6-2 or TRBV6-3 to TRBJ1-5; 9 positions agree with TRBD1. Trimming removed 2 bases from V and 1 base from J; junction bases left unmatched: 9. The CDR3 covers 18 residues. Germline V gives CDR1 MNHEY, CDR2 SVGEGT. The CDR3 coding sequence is TGTGCCAGCAGTTACGGAGGGACAGGGATACTCAGCAATCAGCCCCAGCATTTT. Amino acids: CASSYGGTGILSNQPQHF.

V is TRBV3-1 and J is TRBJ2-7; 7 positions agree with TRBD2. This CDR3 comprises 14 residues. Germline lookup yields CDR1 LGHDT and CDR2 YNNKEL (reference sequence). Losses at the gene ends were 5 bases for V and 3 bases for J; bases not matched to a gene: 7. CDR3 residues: CASSTSGRDYEQYF. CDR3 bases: TGTGCCAGCAGCACCAGTGGGAGGGACTACGAGCAGTACTTC.

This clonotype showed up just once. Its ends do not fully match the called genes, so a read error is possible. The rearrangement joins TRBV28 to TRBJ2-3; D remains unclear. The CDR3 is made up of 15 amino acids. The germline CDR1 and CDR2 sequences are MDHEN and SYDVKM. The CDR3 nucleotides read TGTACCAGCAGTTTACCCAACTTTAGCACAGATACGCAGTATTTT. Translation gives CTSSLPNFSTDTQYF.

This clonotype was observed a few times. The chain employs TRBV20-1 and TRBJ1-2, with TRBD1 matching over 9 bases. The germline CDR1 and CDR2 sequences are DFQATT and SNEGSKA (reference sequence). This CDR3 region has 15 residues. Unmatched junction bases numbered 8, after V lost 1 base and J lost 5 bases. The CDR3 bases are TGCAGTGCTAGAGTTGGGACAGGGATTTCTTATGGCTACACCTTC. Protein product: CSARVGTGISYGYTF.

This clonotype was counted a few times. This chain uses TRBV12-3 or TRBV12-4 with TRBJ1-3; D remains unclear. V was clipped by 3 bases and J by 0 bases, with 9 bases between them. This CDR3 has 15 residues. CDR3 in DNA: TGTGCCAGCAGTTTCGGCACCCGCTCTGGAAACACCATATATTTT. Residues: CASSFGTRSGNTIYF.

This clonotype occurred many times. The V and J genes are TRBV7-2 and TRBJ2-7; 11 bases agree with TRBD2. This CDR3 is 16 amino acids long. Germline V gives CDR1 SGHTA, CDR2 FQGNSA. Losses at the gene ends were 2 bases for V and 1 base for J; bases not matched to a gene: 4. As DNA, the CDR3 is TGTGCCAGCAGCTTAACTAGCGGGGGTAGTTCCTACGAGCAGTACTTC. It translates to CASSLTSGGSSYEQYF.

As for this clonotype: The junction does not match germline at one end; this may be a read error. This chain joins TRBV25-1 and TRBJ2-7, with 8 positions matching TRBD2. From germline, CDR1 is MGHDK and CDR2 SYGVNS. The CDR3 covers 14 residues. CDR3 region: CASSFGLASYEHYF. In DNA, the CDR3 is TGTGCCAGCAGTTTTGGACTAGCTTCCTACGAGCACTACTTC.

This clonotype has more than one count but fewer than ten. The CDR3 loop is CASSRQGNIQYF. In DNA, the CDR3 is TGTGCCAGCAGCAGACAGGGAAACATTCAGTACTTC. The chain links TRBV7-2 to TRBJ2-4; TRBD1 aligns across 7 bases. The CDR3 spans 12 residues. CDR1 and CDR2 (germline): SGHTA, FQGNSA. V lost 5 bases to trimming and J lost 6 bases; unmatched junction nucleotides: 1.

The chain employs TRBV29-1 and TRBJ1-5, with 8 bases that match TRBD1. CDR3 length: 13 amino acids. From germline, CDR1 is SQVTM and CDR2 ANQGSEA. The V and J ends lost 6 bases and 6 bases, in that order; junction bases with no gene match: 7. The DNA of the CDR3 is TGCAGCGTGGGAACAGGGGGAAGTCAGCCCCAGCATTTT. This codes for CSVGTGGSQPQHF.

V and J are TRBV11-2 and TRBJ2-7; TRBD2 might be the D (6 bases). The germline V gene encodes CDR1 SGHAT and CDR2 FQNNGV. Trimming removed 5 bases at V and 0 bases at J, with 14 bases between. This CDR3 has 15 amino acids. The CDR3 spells CASSRIRGSSYEQYF. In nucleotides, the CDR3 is TGTGCCAGCAGCCGAATTCGGGGGAGCTCCTACGAGCAGTACTTC.

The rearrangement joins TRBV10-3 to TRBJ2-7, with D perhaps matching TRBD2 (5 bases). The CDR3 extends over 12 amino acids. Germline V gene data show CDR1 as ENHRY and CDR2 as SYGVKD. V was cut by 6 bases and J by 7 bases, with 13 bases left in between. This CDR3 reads CAIREGPMEQYF. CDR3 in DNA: TGTGCCATCAGAGAGGGCCCCATGGAGCAGTACTTC.

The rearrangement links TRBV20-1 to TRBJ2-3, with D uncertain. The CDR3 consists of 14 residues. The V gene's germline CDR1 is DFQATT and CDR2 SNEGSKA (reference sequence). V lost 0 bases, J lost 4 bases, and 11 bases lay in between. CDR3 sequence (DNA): TGCAGTGCTAGAGATGTCGGGTGGTCAGATACGCAGTATTTT. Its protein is CSARDVGWSDTQYF.

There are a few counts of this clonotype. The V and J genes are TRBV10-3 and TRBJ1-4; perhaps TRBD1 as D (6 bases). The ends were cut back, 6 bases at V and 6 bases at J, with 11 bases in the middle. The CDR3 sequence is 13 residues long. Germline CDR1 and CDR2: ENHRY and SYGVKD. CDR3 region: CAISPGVDEKLFF. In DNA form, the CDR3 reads TGTGCCATCAGCCCAGGGGTGGATGAAAAACTGTTTTTT.

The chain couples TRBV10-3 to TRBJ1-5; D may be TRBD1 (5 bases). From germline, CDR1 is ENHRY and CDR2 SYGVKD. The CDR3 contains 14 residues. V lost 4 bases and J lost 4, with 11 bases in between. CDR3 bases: TGTGCCATCAGTGCGGGGCGGGATAATCAGCCCCAGCATTTT. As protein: CAISAGRDNQPQHF.

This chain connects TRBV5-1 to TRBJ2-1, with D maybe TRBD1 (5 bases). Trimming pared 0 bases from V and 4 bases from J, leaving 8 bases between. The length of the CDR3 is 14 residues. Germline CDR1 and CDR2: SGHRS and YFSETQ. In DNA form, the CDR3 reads TGCGCCAGCAGCTTGGCCGACAGATACAATGAGCAGTTCTTC. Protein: CASSLADRYNEQFF.

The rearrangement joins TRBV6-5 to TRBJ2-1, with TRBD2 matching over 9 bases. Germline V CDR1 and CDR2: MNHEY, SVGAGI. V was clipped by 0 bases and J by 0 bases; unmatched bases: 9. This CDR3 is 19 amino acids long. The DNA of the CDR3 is TGTGCCAGCAGTTACTCGGGCGGGAGGGTCCTCCGCTCCTACAATGAGCAGTTCTTC. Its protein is CASSYSGGRVLRSYNEQFF.

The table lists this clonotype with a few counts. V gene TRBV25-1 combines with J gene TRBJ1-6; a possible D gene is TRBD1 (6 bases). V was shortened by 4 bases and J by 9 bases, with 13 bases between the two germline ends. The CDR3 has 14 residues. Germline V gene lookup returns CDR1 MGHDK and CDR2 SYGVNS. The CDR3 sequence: CASSGGTKFSPLHF. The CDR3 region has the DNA TGTGCCAGCAGTGGAGGGACAAAATTTTCACCCCTCCACTTT. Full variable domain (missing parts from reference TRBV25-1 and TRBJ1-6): EADIYQTPRYLVIGTGKKITLECSQTMGHDKMYWYQQDPGMELHLIHYSYGVNSTEKGDLSSESTVSRIRTEHFPLTLESARPSHTSQYLCASSGGTKFSPLHFGNGTRLTVT.

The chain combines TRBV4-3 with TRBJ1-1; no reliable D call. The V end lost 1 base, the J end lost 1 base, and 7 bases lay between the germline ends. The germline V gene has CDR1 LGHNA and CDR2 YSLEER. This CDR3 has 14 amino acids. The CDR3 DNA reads TGCGCCAGCAGCCAAGGCTCGGAGAACACTGAAGCTTTCTTT. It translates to CASSQGSENTEAFF.